The source of this T cell receptor (beta chain) is a study of CD8+CD57+ T cells in acquired aplastic anemia. Study overall: An average of roughly 2.9 ug of DNA was obtained from sorted CD4+ and CD8+ cells. In CD4+ cells, healthy donors produced an average of approximately 11 million reads.

Genomic DNA constituted the template upon which TCR beta VDJ and CDR3 profiling was performed. Via MiXCR, TCRdb re-called the reads, giving one row per CDR3 protein. Of around 400,000 distinct CDR3 sequences listed, roughly 64% were seen once; the top ten hold 4%. Germline V CDR1 and CDR2: SNHLY, FYNNEI. This CDR3 is 13 amino acids long. Trimming removed 4 bases from V and 0 bases from J, with 7 bases in between. Sequencing was performed on sorted CD4+, CD8+, or CD8+CD57+ T cells (not recorded which) from PBMCs. This TCR derives from a human donor in good health, serving as a control. V usage is TRBV2 and J usage is TRBJ2-7; the D is unclear. The CDR3 bases are TGTGCCAGCAGTGCGGGCGGCTCCTACGAGCAGTACTTC. Its protein is CASSAGGSYEQYF.